A selection of T cell receptor beta chains follows, all from one sample in a study of lymphopenia after photon versus proton radiotherapy. The assay was immunoSEQ multiplex PCR, and TCRdb's table has in-frame clones only and misses some. This table holds over 10,000 clones, around 89% found once. Sequencing used peripheral blood, obtained from a patient treated with photon-based radiotherapy. These TCRs come from a man aged 60 to 75 with pancreatic cancer. The CDR3 runs from the conserved cysteine through the conserved F or W. D genes are given only for firm matches. The listing skips clone size in some rows; elsewhere it reads once, few, many or a size class.

clone size	V gene	J gene	D gene	CDR3 protein	CDR3 DNA
-	TRBV4-3	TRBJ2-3	TRBD2	CASSPSGKSTDTQYF	TGCGCCAGCAGCCCTAGCGGGAAAAGCACAGATACGCAGTATTTT
-	TRBV19	TRBJ2-3	-	CASTEGGRSSTDTQYF	TGTGCCAGTACCGAGGGGGGGCGCTCTAGCACAGATACGCAGTATTTT
-	TRBV30	TRBJ1-5	-	CAWSVQSGVNQPQHF	TGTGCCTGGAGTGTACAATCAGGGGTCAATCAGCCCCAGCATTTT
-	TRBV7-9	TRBJ1-4	-	CAIPFKGIKEKLFF	TGTGCCATCCCCTTTAAGGGGATAAAAGAAAAACTGTTTTTT
-	TRBV7-9	TRBJ1-1	-	CASGLLGTEAFF	TGTGCCAGCGGCCTGCTTGGGACTGAAGCTTTCTTT
-	TRBV15	TRBJ1-4	-	CATGPRTNEKLFF	TGTGCCACCGGGCCGCGCACTAATGAAAAACTGTTTTTT
-	TRBV6-5	TRBJ2-5	-	CASRATSETQYF	TGTGCCAGCAGGGCGACTTCAGAGACCCAGTACTTC
-	TRBV4-3	TRBJ2-2	TRBD2	CASSQVGLAGFTGELFF	TGCGCCAGCAGCCAAGTTGGACTAGCGGGGTTCACCGGGGAGCTGTTTTTT
few	TRBV19	TRBJ2-1	TRBD2	CASSARGTRGDNEQFF	TGTGCCAGTAGCGCGAGAGGGACTAGGGGGGACAATGAGCAGTTCTTC
-	TRBV9	TRBJ2-1	TRBD2	CASSATSGGTLSSYNEQFF	TGTGCCAGCAGCGCGACTAGCGGGGGGACCCTGAGCTCCTACAATGAGCAGTTCTTC
-	TRBV6-5	TRBJ1-5	-	CASRTVNSNQPQHF	TGTGCCAGCAGAACAGTGAACAGCAATCAGCCCCAGCATTTT
-	TRBV7-2	TRBJ1-2	-	CASSLVGVTNGYTF	TGTGCCAGCAGCTTAGTTGGGGTAACGAATGGCTACACCTTC
-	TRBV2	TRBJ1-5	-	CASSLRDNNQPQHF	TGTGCCAGCAGCCTCCGGGACAACAATCAGCCCCAGCATTTT
-	TRBV12-5	TRBJ1-5	-	CASGLVDKGLRQPQHF	TGTGCTAGTGGTTTGGTGGACAAAGGGTTACGGCAGCCCCAGCATTTT
-	TRBV7-8	TRBJ1-2	-	CASSLDSYGYTF	TGTGCCAGCAGCTTGGACAGCTATGGCTACACCTTC
few	TRBV5-6	TRBJ2-3	TRBD1	CASSFRDRGADTQYF	TGTGCCAGCAGCTTCCGGGACAGGGGTGCAGATACGCAGTATTTT
few	TRBV29-1	TRBJ1-2	-	CSVEEDEGIYGYTF	TGCAGCGTTGAAGAGGACGAAGGAATCTATGGCTACACCTTC
-	TRBV20-1	TRBJ1-1	-	CRAGTNTEAFF	TGCAGGGCTGGGACGAACACTGAAGCTTTCTTT
-	TRBV5-4	TRBJ2-3	TRBD2	CASSLRAGGPSDTQYF	TGTGCCAGCAGCTTGCGAGCGGGGGGGCCCTCAGATACGCAGTATTTT
-	TRBV7-9	TRBJ1-6	TRBD1	CASNLGEGANSPLHF	TGTGCCAGCAACTTAGGGGAGGGGGCAAATTCACCCCTCCACTTT
-	TRBV5-4	TRBJ2-7	TRBD2	CASSSGLAGASYEQYF	TGTGCCAGCAGCTCCGGACTAGCGGGTGCATCCTACGAGCAGTACTTC
-	TRBV28	TRBJ1-6	TRBD1	CASRGLMNSPLHF	TGTGCCAGTAGGGGGCTAATGAATTCACCCCTCCACTTT
-	TRBV27	TRBJ2-3	-	CASSLSASLAFDTQYF	TGTGCCAGCAGTTTATCAGCTAGCCTAGCATTCGATACGCAGTATTTT
-	TRBV6-4	TRBJ2-3	-	CASSATVDTDTQYF	TGTGCCAGCAGCGCGACTGTGGACACAGATACGCAGTATTTT
-	TRBV5-6	TRBJ2-7	-	CASSFDRLSYEQYF	TGTGCCAGCAGCTTTGACAGGTTATCCTACGAGCAGTACTTC
once	TRBV5-4	TRBJ2-2	-	CASSFPTPPGEPFF	TGTGCCAGCAGCTTCCCTACCCCCCCCGGGGAGCCGTTTTTT
-	TRBV2	TRBJ2-5	-	CASSEFQGVPPGAQYF	TGTGCCAGCAGTGAATTTCAGGGGGTCCCCCCGGGGGCCCAGTACTTC
-	TRBV4-3	TRBJ2-5	TRBD2	CASSQELAGGFQETQYF	TGCGCCAGCAGCCAAGAACTAGCGGGGGGCTTCCAAGAGACCCAGTACTTC
-	TRBV5-5	TRBJ1-2	-	CASSLVFTDINYGYTF	TGTGCCAGCAGCTTGGTCTTTACAGACATAAACTATGGCTACACCTTC
-	TRBV30	TRBJ2-7	-	CAWSGGGQGLSEQYF	TGTGCCTGGAGTGGAGGGGGGCAGGGACTCTCCGAGCAGTACTTC
-	TRBV27	TRBJ1-1	TRBD1	CASSLQGWTEAFF	TGTGCCAGCAGTCTACAGGGGTGGACTGAAGCTTTCTTT
-	TRBV5-8	TRBJ2-1	-	CASSGGLRVTLNEQFF	TGTGCCAGCAGCGGAGGGCTCCGGGTAACCTTAAATGAGCAGTTCTTC
few	TRBV7-9	TRBJ2-7	-	CASSLTGEGEQYF	TGTGCCAGCAGCTTAACTGGGGAAGGCGAGCAGTACTTC
few	TRBV9	TRBJ2-4	-	CASSVSYGDLAKNIQYF	TGTGCCAGCAGCGTATCCTACGGTGATCTAGCCAAAAACATTCAGTACTTC
-	TRBV11-2	TRBJ2-7	-	CASSLGQEVSISYEQYF	TGTGCCAGCAGCTTAGGACAGGAGGTTTCCATCTCCTACGAGCAGTACTTC
-	TRBV6-6	TRBJ1-2	TRBD1	CASSYGQVQGDGYTF	TGTGCCAGCAGTTATGGACAGGTCCAGGGAGATGGCTACACCTTC
-	TRBV20-1	TRBJ2-7	-	CSARDIPGEYF	TGCAGTGCTAGAGATATCCCAGGAGAGTACTTC
-	TRBV6-1	TRBJ1-2	-	CASIFGPNYGYTF	TGTGCCAGCATTTTCGGCCCCAACTATGGCTACACCTTC
-	TRBV7-2	TRBJ1-6	TRBD1	CASSWTGAVETLHF	TGTGCCAGCAGCTGGACAGGGGCCGTCGAGACCCTCCACTTT
-	TRBV6-5	TRBJ2-2	TRBD2	CASRPGGPPGELFF	TGTGCCAGCAGGCCGGGGGGGCCCCCCGGGGAGCTGTTTTTT
-	TRBV5-1	TRBJ1-1	-	CASSQRPGQNTEAFF	TGCGCCAGCAGCCAAAGACCGGGACAGAACACTGAAGCTTTCTTT
-	TRBV15	TRBJ1-1	-	CATRETLRGFKGTEAFF	TGTGCCACCAGGGAGACACTGAGAGGGTTTAAAGGCACTGAAGCTTTCTTT
once	TRBV29-1	TRBJ1-5	TRBD1	CSVGTGEYQPQHF	TGCAGCGTTGGGACAGGGGAATATCAGCCCCAGCATTTT
-	TRBV27	TRBJ2-2	-	CASSPEGLPRTGELFF	TGTGCCAGCAGTCCCGAGGGACTCCCAAGGACCGGGGAGCTGTTTTTT
-	TRBV20-1	TRBJ2-1	TRBD2	CSARSGLEQFF	TGCAGTGCCCGTAGCGGGCTGGAGCAGTTCTTC
-	TRBV4-2	TRBJ1-5	TRBD1	CASSTGGVEPQHF	TGTGCCAGTAGTACAGGGGGCGTTGAGCCCCAGCATTTT
-	TRBV7-2	TRBJ2-3	TRBD2	CASSMAGADTQYF	TGTGCCAGCAGCATGGCGGGGGCAGATACGCAGTATTTT
-	TRBV5-4	TRBJ2-7	-	CASSLEPLTLVSYEQYF	TGTGCCAGCAGCTTGGAACCCTTAACACTGGTCTCCTACGAGCAGTACTTC
once	TRBV2	TRBJ1-2	-	CASSELFRVTIYGYTF	TGTGCCAGCAGTGAACTGTTCAGGGTGACGATCTATGGCTACACCTTC
-	TRBV28	TRBJ2-5	-	CASTPGTAGQETQYF	TGTGCCAGCACCCCGGGGACAGCGGGACAAGAGACCCAGTACTTC
-	TRBV19	TRBJ1-1	-	CASSYIGTEAFF	TGTGCCAGTAGTTACATCGGCACTGAAGCTTTCTTT
-	TRBV5-1	TRBJ1-1	-	CASSRDGARGTEAFF	TGCGCCAGCAGCCGAGACGGGGCTCGGGGCACTGAAGCTTTCTTT
-	TRBV4-2	TRBJ1-3	-	CASSQSVVFANTIYF	TGTGCCAGCAGCCAGTCTGTCGTTTTCGCAAACACCATATATTTT
-	TRBV2	TRBJ2-7	-	CASRPSPSYEQYF	TGTGCCAGCCGTCCGTCTCCTTCCTACGAGCAGTACTTC